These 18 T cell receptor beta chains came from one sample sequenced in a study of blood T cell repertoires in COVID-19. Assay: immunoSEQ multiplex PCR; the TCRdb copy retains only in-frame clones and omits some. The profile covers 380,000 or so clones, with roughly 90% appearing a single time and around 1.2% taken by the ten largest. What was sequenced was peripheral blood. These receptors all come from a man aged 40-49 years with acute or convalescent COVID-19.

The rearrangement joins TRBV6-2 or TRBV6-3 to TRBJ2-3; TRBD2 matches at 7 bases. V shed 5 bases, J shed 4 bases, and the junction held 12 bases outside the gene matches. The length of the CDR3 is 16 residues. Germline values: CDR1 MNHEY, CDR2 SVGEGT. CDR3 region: CASSGAGSSFADTQYF. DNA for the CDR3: TGTGCCAGCAGTGGAGCGGGGTCTAGTTTCGCAGATACGCAGTATTTT.

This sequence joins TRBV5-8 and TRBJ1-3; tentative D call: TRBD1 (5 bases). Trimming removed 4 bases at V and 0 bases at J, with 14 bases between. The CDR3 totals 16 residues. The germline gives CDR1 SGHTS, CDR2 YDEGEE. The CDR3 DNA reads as TGTGCCAGCAGCCAGGATGCCGGGGGCTCTGGAAACACCATATATTTT. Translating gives CASSQDAGGSGNTIYF.

Here the CDR3 reads CASRSGLQGTQYF. CDR3 nucleotide sequence: TGTGCCAGCAGATCGGGACTCCAGGGGACCCAGTACTTC. The genes are TRBV2 and TRBJ2-5, with D tentatively TRBD2 (6 bases). CDR3 length: 13 amino acids. With 6 bases removed from V and 7 bases from J, the gap between germline ends came to 15 bases. Per the germline V gene, CDR1 is SNHLY and CDR2 is FYNNEI.

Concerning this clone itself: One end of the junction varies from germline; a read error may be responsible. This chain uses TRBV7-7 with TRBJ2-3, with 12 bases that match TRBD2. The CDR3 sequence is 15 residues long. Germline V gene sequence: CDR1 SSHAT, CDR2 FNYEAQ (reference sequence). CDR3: CASSSGLAGTDTQYF. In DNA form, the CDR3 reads TGTGCTAGCAGCTCAGGACTAGCGGGAACAGATACGCAGTATTTT. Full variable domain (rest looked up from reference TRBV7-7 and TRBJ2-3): GAGVSQSPRYKVTKRGQDVTLRCDPISSHATLYWYQQALGQGPEFLTYFNYEAQPDKSGLPSDRFSAERPEGSISTLTIQRTEQRDSAMYRCASSSGLAGTDTQYFGPGTRLTVL.

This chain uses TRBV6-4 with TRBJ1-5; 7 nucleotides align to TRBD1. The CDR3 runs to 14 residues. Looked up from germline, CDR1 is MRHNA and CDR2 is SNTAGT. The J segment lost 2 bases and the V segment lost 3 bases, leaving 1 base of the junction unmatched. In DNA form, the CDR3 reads TGTGCCAGCAGTGAGCAGGGGGGCAATCAGCCCCAGCATTTT. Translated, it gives CASSEQGGNQPQHF.

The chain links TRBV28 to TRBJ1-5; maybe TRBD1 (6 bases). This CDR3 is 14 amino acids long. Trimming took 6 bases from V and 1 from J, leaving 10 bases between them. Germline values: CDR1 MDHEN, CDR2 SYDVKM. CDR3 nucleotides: TGTGCCAGCAGGAGGGGGTTCAGCAATCAGCCCCAGCATTTT. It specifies CASRRGFSNQPQHF.

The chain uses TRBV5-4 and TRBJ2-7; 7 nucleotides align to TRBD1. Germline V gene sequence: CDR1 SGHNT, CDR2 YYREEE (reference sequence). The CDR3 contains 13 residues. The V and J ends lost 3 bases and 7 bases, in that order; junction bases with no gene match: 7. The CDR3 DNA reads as TGTGCCAGCAGCTGGAGACAGGGTAGGGAGCAGTACTTC. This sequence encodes CASSWRQGREQYF.

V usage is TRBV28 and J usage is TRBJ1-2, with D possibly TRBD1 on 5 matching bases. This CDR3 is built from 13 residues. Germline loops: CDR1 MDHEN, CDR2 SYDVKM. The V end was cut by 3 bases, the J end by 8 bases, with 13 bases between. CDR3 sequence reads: CASSLASRVGYTF. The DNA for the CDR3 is TGTGCCAGCAGTTTGGCGTCCAGGGTGGGCTACACCTTC.

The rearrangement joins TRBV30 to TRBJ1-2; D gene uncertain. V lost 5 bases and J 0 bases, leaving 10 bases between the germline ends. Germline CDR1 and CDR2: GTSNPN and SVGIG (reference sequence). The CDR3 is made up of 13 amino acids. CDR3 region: CAWSESPNYGYTF. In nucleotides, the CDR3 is TGTGCCTGGTCTGAGAGCCCTAACTATGGCTACACCTTC.

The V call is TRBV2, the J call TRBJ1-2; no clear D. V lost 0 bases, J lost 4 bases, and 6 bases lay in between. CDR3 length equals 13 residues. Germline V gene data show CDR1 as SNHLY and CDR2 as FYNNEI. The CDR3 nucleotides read TGTGCCAGCAGTGAAGCGCGGAGCTATGGCTACACCTTC. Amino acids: CASSEARSYGYTF.

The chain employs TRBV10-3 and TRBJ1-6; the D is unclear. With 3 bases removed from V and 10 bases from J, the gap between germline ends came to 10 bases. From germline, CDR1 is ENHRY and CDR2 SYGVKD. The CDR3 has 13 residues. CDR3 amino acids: CAISDGEESPLHF. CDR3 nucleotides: TGTGCCATCAGTGATGGGGAGGAGTCACCCCTCCACTTT.

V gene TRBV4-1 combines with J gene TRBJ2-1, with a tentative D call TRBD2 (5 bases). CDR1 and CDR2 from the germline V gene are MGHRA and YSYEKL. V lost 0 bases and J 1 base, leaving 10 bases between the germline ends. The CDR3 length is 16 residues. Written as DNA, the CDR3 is TGCGCCAGCAGCCAAGATCTAGCTGCGTCCTACAATGAGCAGTTCTTC. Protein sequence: CASSQDLAASYNEQFF.

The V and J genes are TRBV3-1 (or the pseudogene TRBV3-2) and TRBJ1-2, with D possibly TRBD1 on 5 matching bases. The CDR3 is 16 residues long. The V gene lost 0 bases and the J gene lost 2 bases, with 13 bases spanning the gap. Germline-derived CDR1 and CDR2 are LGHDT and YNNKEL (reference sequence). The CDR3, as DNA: TGTGCCAGCAGCCAAGATAGAGCAGGGTCCAACTATGGCTACACCTTC. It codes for CASSQDRAGSNYGYTF.

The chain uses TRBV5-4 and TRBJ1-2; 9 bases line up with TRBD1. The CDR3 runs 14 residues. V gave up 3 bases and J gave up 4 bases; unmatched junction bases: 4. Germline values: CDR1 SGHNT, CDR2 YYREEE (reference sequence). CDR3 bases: TGTGCCAGCAGCTATCCGGACAGGGGCTATGGCTACACCTTC. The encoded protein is CASSYPDRGYGYTF.

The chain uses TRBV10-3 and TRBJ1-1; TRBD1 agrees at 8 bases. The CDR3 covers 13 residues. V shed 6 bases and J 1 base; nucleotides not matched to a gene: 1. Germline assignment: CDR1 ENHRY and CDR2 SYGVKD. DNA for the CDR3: TGTGCCATCAGACAGGGGGGGAACACTGAAGCTTTCTTT. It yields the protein CAIRQGGNTEAFF.

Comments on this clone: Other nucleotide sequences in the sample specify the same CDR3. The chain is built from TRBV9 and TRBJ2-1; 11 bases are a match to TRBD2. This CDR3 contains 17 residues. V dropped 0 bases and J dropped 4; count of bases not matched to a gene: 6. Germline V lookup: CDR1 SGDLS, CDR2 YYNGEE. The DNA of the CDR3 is TGTGCCAGCAGCGTAGGCACTAGCGGGGGTACTTACAATGAGCAGTTCTTC. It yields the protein CASSVGTSGGTYNEQFF.

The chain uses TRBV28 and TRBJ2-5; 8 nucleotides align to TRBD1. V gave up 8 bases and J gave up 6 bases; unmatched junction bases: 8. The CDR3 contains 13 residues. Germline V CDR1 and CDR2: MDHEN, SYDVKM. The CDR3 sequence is CASETGDMKTQYF. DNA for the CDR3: TGTGCCAGCGAGACAGGGGATATGAAGACCCAGTACTTC.

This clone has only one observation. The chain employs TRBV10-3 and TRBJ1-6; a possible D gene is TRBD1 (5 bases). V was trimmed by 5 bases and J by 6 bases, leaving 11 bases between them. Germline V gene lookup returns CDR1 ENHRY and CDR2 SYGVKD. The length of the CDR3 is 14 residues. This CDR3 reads CAISTGDSNSPLHF. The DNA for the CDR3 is TGTGCCATCAGTACCGGGGACTCTAATTCACCCCTCCACTTT.